This T cell receptor beta chain was identified during a study of stem cell transplantation in POMP-related autoinflammatory disease. Study-wide findings and caveats: Patients with PRAID showed a restricted number of unique TRB V-J gene pairings. In patients with PRAID, every analyzed T-cell subset tended to show lower diversity and higher clonality.

Repertoires were generated with immunoSEQ multiplex PCR, while TCRdb's copy carries only in-frame clones and drops some. The table has about 1,100 clones, about 71% seen once. A note on this clone: The antigen is undetermined.

Sequencing input: CD8+ T cells from PBMCs. The receptor was derived from a human donor in good health.

The CDR3 loop reads CASSWVPSSTDTQYF. In nucleotides, the CDR3 is TGCGCCAGCAGCTGGGTCCCAAGTTCCACAGATACGCAGTATTTT. V is TRBV5-1 and J is TRBJ2-3; D not resolved. Deletions cut 3 bases from V and 2 bases from J, with 13 bases between. Germline CDR1 and CDR2: SGHRS and YFSETQ. CDR3 size: 15 residues. The entire variable domain, with the rest obtained from reference TRBV5-1 and TRBJ2-3, is as follows: KAGVTQTPRYLIKTRGQQVTLSCSPISGHRSVSWYQQTPGQGLQFLFEYFSETQRNKGNFPGRFSGRQFSNSRSEMNVSTLELGDSALYLCASSWVPSSTDTQYFGPGTRLTVL.